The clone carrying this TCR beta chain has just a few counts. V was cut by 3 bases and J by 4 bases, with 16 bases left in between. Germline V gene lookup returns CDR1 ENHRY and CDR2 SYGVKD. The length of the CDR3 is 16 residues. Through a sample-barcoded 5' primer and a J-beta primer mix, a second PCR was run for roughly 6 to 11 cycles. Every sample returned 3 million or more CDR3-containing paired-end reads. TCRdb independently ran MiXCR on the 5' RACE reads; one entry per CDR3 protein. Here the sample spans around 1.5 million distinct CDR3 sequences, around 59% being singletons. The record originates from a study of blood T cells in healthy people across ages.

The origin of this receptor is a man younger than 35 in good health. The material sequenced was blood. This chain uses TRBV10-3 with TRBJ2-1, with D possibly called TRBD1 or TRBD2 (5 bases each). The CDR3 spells CAISEPVRGPYNEQFF. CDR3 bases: TGTGCCATCAGTGAACCCGTCCGGGGCCCTTACAATGAGCAGTTCTTC.